These 27 T cell receptor beta chains originate from one sample sequenced in a study of blood T cells in healthy people across ages. Alongside a J-beta primer mix, a sample-barcoded 5' primer served in a second PCR lasting about 6 to 11 cycles. In TCRdb, the 5' RACE reads were re-called with MiXCR into one record per CDR3 protein. This table has 1.5 million to 2 million distinct CDR3 sequences, about 28% appearing once. Specimen: blood. Receptors were obtained from a young woman in good health.

The chain recombines TRBV12-3 or TRBV12-4 with TRBJ2-6; no definite D call. V was pared by 8 bases and J by 4 bases, with 9 bases between. The length of the CDR3 is 13 residues. The CDR3: CASPGSGANVLTF. CDR3 bases: TGTGCCAGCCCGGGTTCCGGGGCCAACGTCCTGACTTTC.

This clonotype was recorded a few times. A read error may explain this, as a much larger clone is one base away. The chain is built from TRBV7-7 and TRBJ2-1, with 9 bases identical to TRBD1. There are 14 residues in the CDR3. CDR1 and CDR2 from the germline V gene are SSHAT and FNYEAQ (reference sequence). The chain's CDR3 is CAGSLGTGYVEQFF. CDR3 in DNA: TGTGCCGGCAGCTTAGGGACAGGGTATGTTGAGCAGTTCTTC.

In this sample, this clonotype turned up many times. This sequence joins TRBV12-3 or TRBV12-4 and TRBJ2-5; no definite D call. The CDR3 covers 12 residues. Trimming removed 6 bases at V and 4 bases at J, with 9 bases between. In DNA, the CDR3 is TGTGCCAGCAGCCGAAAACTAGAGACCCAGTACTTC. Translation gives CASSRKLETQYF.

The sample holds many counts of this clonotype. The chain couples TRBV12-3 or TRBV12-4 to TRBJ2-7; 10 nucleotides agree with TRBD1. This CDR3 is 15 amino acids long. V shed 5 bases, J shed 3 bases, and the junction held 7 bases outside the gene matches. Written as DNA, the CDR3 is TGTGCCAGCAGTCCCCGACAGGGGGCCCTCTACGAGCAGTACTTC. This codes for CASSPRQGALYEQYF.

The genes are TRBV6-2 or TRBV6-3 and TRBJ2-5; the match to TRBD2 covers 11 bases. The CDR3 runs to 14 residues. V was clipped by 5 bases and J by 7 bases; unmatched bases: 6. The V gene's germline CDR1 is MNHEY and CDR2 SVGEGT. The CDR3 nucleotides read TGTGCCAGCAGTCCAGCCGGGACTAGCGGGACCCAGTACTTC. Residues: CASSPAGTSGTQYF.

The J gene is TRBJ2-3, the V gene TRBV7-2, with 12 bases aligning to TRBD2. CDR3 length: 19 residues. In germline, CDR1 is SGHTA, CDR2 FQGNSA. V shed 1 base, J shed 5 bases, and the junction held 13 bases outside the gene matches. The CDR3 DNA follows: TGTGCCAGCAGCTTAGGCCTAGCGGGGGGGCTTTGGGGGGTAGATACGCAGTATTTT. Protein product: CASSLGLAGGLWGVDTQYF.

J is TRBJ2-7 and V is TRBV20-1; 7 bases agree with TRBD1. The length of the CDR3 is 14 residues. V shed 7 bases, J shed 7 bases, and the junction held 16 bases outside the gene matches. Germline V lookup: CDR1 DFQATT, CDR2 SNEGSKA (reference sequence). The CDR3 is CSGTGLAGSGEQYF. The CDR3 bases are TGCAGTGGGACAGGACTCGCCGGGTCGGGGGAGCAGTACTTC.

This clonotype was detected a few times. The chain joins TRBV3-1 to TRBJ2-1, with no clear D. With 5 bases removed from V and 8 bases from J, the gap between germline ends came to 10 bases. This CDR3 spans 12 amino acids. CDR1 LGHDT and CDR2 YNNKEL come from the germline V gene (reference sequence). The CDR3 spells CASSYLTYEQFF. CDR3 bases: TGTGCCAGCAGCTACCTAACCTATGAGCAGTTCTTC.

The V and J genes are TRBV7-9 and TRBJ2-1; D tentatively fits TRBD1 or TRBD2 (5 bases each). The ends were cut back, 3 bases at V and 8 bases at J, with 17 bases in the middle. The germline CDR1 and CDR2 sequences are SEHNR and FQNEAQ (reference sequence). This CDR3 contains 15 residues. CDR3 DNA: TGTGCCAGCAGCTTGGTCGGGACGGTCGCCTATGAGCAGTTCTTC. Protein: CASSLVGTVAYEQFF. Full variable domain (rest looked up from reference TRBV7-9 and TRBJ2-1): DTGVSQNPRHKITKRGQNVTFRCDPISEHNRLYWYRQTLGQGPEFLTYFQNEAQLEKSRLLSDRFSAERPKGSFSTLEIQRTEQGDSAMYLCASSLVGTVAYEQFFGPGTRLTVL.

The J gene is TRBJ2-5, the V gene TRBV24-1; 7 nucleotides agree with TRBD1. The CDR3 loop spans 12 amino acids. The V and J ends lost 3 bases and 9 bases, in that order; junction bases with no gene match: 3. CDR1 and CDR2 from the germline V gene are KGHDR and SFDVKD. The CDR3 is CATSDGTAAQYF. CDR3 in DNA: TGTGCCACCAGTGATGGGACAGCTGCCCAGTACTTC.

The chain carries TRBV20-1 and TRBJ1-4; 7 nucleotides line up with TRBD1. CDR3 length equals 16 residues. The germline V gene has CDR1 DFQATT and CDR2 SNEGSKA (reference sequence). Germline trimming cut 5 bases from V and 1 base from J; bases unmatched to any gene: 10. As DNA, the CDR3 is TGCAGTGCTCACTCCCTTACAGGGGAAACTAATGAAAAACTGTTTTTT. This gives the protein CSAHSLTGETNEKLFF.

Comment on this clonotype: This clone may be a read error of a much larger clone one base away. This sequence joins TRBV20-1 and TRBJ2-1, with 7 bases matching TRBD2. This CDR3 is built from 15 residues. CDR1 and CDR2 (germline): DFQATT, SNEGSKA (reference sequence). CDR3 DNA sequence: TGCAGTGCTAGTAGGGGACTACGGTCCTACGATGAGCAGTTCTTC. It translates to CSASRGLRSYDEQFF.

The table lists this clonotype with a few counts. The chain joins TRBV27 to TRBJ2-3, with D hard to call. Between the trimmed V and J ends, which lost 11 bases and 0 bases, there was a span of 12 bases. This CDR3 has 13 residues. The germline gives CDR1 MNHEY, CDR2 SMNVEV (reference sequence). The CDR3 DNA follows: TGTGCCGTCGCAGCTCGTAGCACAGATACGCAGTATTTT. This translates into CAVAARSTDTQYF.

This clonotype turned up a few times. The chain couples TRBV14 to TRBJ2-7, with TRBD2 matching 7 bases. This CDR3 is 15 amino acids long. Trimming removed 8 bases from V and 0 bases from J; junction bases left unmatched: 10. Germline CDR1 is SGHDN and CDR2 is FVKESK. CDR3 sequence: CASARTSGSSYEQYF. In nucleotides, the CDR3 is TGTGCCAGCGCCCGGACTAGTGGGAGCTCCTACGAGCAGTACTTC.

The rearrangement uses TRBV6-6 and TRBJ1-2, with 8 bases fitting TRBD1. V shed 6 bases and J 8 bases; nucleotides not matched to a gene: 11. This CDR3 contains 14 residues. Germline V gene lookup returns CDR1 MNHNY and CDR2 SVGAGI (reference sequence). CDR3 amino acids: CASSRDRSMEGYTF. For the CDR3, the DNA is TGTGCCAGCAGCAGGGACAGGTCTATGGAGGGCTACACCTTC.

About this clonotype itself: A much larger clone is a single base away; this may be a read error. The chain joins TRBV5-1 to TRBJ2-1; 9 bases align to TRBD1. The germline gives CDR1 SGHRS, CDR2 YFSETQ. The CDR3 consists of 15 residues. The CDR3 sequence: CASSPGQGAFNGQFF. CDR3 coding DNA: TGCGCCAGCAGCCCGGGACAGGGCGCCTTCAATGGGCAGTTCTTC.

This clonotype was seen more than once but under ten times. The V call is TRBV3-1, the J call TRBJ1-2; D is possibly TRBD1 (5 bases). V was clipped by 1 base and J by 4 bases, with 13 bases between them. Germline values: CDR1 LGHDT, CDR2 YNNKEL (reference sequence). The CDR3 has 15 amino acids. The CDR3 nucleotides are TGTGCCAGCAGCCAAGCGAGTGGGGCAGCCTATGGCTACACCTTC. Its translation: CASSQASGAAYGYTF.

V is TRBV7-3 and J is TRBJ2-5, with 14 bases fitting TRBD2. V lost 5 bases and J lost 9; bases outside the gene matches: 8. The CDR3 sequence is 15 residues long. CDR1 and CDR2 from the germline V gene are SGHTA and FQGTGA. The CDR3 here is CASSPGLAGGGAQYF. In DNA form, the CDR3 reads TGTGCCAGCAGCCCCGGACTAGCGGGGGGAGGGGCCCAGTACTTC. Looking up the rest from reference TRBV7-3 and TRBJ2-5 gives the full variable domain: GAGVSQTPSNKVTEKGKYVELRCDPISGHTALYWYRQSLGQGPEFLIYFQGTGAADDSGLPNDRFFAVRPEGSVSTLKIQRTERGDSAVYLCASSPGLAGGGAQYFGPGTRLLVL.

In its sample, this clonotype was seen many times. The CDR3 nucleotides read TGTGCCAGCAGCGCCCAGGGGGGCAGCTCCTACGAGCAGTACTTC. This gives the protein CASSAQGGSSYEQYF. The V and J genes are TRBV7-2 and TRBJ2-7; possibly TRBD1 for D (7 bases). The CDR3 contains 15 residues. V was shortened by 5 bases and J by 0 bases, with 14 bases between the two germline ends. Per the germline V gene, CDR1 is SGHTA and CDR2 is FQGNSA. The variable domain in full, completed from reference TRBV7-2 and TRBJ2-7, reads GAGVSQSPSNKVTEKGKDVELRCDPISGHTALYWYRQSLGQGLEFLIYFQGNSAPDKSGLPSDRFSAERTGGSVSTLTIQRTQQEDSAVYLCASSAQGGSSYEQYFGPGTRLTVT.

In this sample, this clonotype turned up many times. The chain combines TRBV6-4 with TRBJ2-7; D is perhaps TRBD1 (6 bases). Germline V gene sequence: CDR1 MRHNA, CDR2 SNTAGT. Trimming shortened V by 0 bases and J by 7 bases, and 7 bases separated the two germline ends. The CDR3 extends over 12 amino acids. The CDR3 bases are TGTGCCAGCAGTGACTCCCAGGGGGAGCAGTACTTC. Its translation: CASSDSQGEQYF.

The chain combines TRBV14 with TRBJ2-3; D is possibly TRBD1 or TRBD2 (5 bases each). V gave up 2 bases and J gave up 6 bases, with 15 bases separating them. The CDR3 has 15 residues. Germline values: CDR1 SGHDN, CDR2 FVKESK. CDR3: CASSQTGSGSDTQYF. CDR3 coding DNA: TGTGCCAGCAGCCAAACGGGGTCAGGGTCCGATACGCAGTATTTT.

This clonotype was found many times. The J gene is TRBJ1-2, the V gene TRBV7-2; no clear D gene. The CDR3 contains 12 residues. CDR1 is SGHTA and CDR2 is FQGNSA in the germline V gene. V lost 2 bases and J 4 bases, leaving 5 bases between the germline ends. The CDR3 sequence: CASSLNSYGYTF. The CDR3 DNA reads as TGTGCCAGCAGCTTAAATTCCTATGGCTACACCTTC.

This clonotype was counted many times. The V gene is TRBV9, the J gene TRBJ2-5; tentatively, D is TRBD2 (6 bases). The V gene's germline CDR1 is SGDLS and CDR2 YYNGEE. The CDR3 spans 14 residues. V was cut by 0 bases and J by 4 bases, with 10 bases left in between. The CDR3 here is CASSVGGGRETQYF. The DNA of the CDR3 is TGTGCCAGCAGCGTAGGAGGAGGGCGAGAGACCCAGTACTTC.

The V call is TRBV10-1, the J call TRBJ2-4, with 9 bases lining up with TRBD2. Per germline, CDR1 WNHNN and CDR2 SYGVQD (reference sequence). The V segment lost 8 bases and the J segment 13 bases; nucleotides outside the gene matches: 18. CDR3 size: 15 residues. The CDR3 DNA sequence: TGCGCCAGCTCGAGCGAGGGACTAGCATACAATGAGCAGTACTTC. This translates into CASSSEGLAYNEQYF.

This clonotype was counted only a few times. The chain uses TRBV6-1 and TRBJ2-3; 10 bases map to TRBD2. With 7 bases clipped from V and 4 bases from J, the junction kept 8 bases outside the gene matches. This CDR3 has 15 amino acids. The germline V gene has CDR1 MNHNS and CDR2 SASEGT. The CDR3 loop reads CASISGRATPDTQYF. The CDR3 DNA reads TGTGCCAGCATCAGCGGGAGGGCCACCCCAGATACGCAGTATTTT.

This clonotype was counted ten times or more. The chain's CDR3 is CASSQDRGSAQYF. The CDR3 DNA sequence: TGTGCCAGCAGCCAAGACCGGGGATCAGCGCAGTACTTC. J is TRBJ2-7 and V is TRBV3-1, with TRBD2 as a possible D gene (5 bases). V dropped 0 bases and J dropped 9 bases, with 12 bases sitting between them. From germline, CDR1 is LGHDT and CDR2 YNNKEL (reference sequence). The CDR3 totals 13 residues.

This clonotype was observed a few times. This chain uses TRBV29-1 with TRBJ1-5; D might be TRBD1 (6 bases). Between the trimmed V and J ends, which lost 7 bases and 6 bases, there was a span of 16 bases. This CDR3 spans 13 amino acids. Germline CDR1 reads SQVTM; CDR2 reads ANQGSEA. CDR3 residues: CSAGGGEGQPQHF. Written as DNA, the CDR3 is TGCAGCGCCGGAGGGGGTGAGGGTCAGCCCCAGCATTTT.